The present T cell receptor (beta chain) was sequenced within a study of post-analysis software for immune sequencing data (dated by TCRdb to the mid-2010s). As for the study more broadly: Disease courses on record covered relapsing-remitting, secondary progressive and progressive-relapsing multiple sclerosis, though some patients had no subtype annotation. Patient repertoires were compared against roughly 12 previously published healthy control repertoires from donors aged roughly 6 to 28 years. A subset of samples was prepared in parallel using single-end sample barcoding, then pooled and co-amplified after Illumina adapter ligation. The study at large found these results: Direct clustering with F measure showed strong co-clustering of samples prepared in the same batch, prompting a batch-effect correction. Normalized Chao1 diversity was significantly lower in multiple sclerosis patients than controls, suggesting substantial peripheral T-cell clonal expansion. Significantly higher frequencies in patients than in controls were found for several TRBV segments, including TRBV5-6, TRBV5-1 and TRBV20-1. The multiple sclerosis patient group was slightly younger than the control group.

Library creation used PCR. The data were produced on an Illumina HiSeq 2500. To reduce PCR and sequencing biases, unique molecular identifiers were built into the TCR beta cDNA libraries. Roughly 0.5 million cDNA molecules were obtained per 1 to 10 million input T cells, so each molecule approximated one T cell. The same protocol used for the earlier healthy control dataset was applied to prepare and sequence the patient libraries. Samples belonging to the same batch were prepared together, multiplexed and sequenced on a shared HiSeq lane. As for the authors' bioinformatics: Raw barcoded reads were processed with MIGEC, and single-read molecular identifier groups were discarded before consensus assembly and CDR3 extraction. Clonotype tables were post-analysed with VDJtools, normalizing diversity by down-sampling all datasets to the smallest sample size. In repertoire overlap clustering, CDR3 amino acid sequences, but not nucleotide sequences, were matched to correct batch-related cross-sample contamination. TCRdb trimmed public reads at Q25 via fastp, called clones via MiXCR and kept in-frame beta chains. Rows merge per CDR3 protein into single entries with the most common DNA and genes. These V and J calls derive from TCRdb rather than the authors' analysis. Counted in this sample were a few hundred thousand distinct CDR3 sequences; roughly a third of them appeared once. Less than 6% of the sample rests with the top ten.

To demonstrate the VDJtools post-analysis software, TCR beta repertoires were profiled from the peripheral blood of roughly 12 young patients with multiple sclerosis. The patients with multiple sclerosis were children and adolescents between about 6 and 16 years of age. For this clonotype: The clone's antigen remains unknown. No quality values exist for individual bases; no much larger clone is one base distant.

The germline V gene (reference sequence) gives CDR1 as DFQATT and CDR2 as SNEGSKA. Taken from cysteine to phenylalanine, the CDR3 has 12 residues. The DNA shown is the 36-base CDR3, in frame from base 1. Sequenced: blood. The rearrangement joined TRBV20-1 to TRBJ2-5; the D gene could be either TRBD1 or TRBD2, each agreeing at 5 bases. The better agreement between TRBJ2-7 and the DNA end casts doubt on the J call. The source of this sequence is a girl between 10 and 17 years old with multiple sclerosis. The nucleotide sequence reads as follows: TGCAGTGCTAGTCTTCGGGGCACCGAGCAGTACTTC. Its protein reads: CSASLRGTEQYF.